What follows describes a single T cell receptor beta chain. The antigen is not known. Positive CCR7 selection of CD45RO-negative cells yielded the naive CD8 cells, and terminally differentiated effector memory CD45RA+ cells were excluded. V dropped 0 bases and J dropped 3 bases, with 11 bases sitting between them. Germline V lookup: CDR1 GTSNPN, CDR2 SVGIG (reference sequence). CDR3 length: 14 residues. This was a deep-level run. TCRdb keeps only in-frame clones here, not all; method: immunoSEQ multiplex PCR. The table has about 2.1 million clones, about 93% seen once. This sample stems from a study of shared clonotypes between healthy human individuals. Overall study findings and caveats: Clonotype sharing among donors likely depends on sequencing depth. Sampling was confined to blood; repertoires within tissues likely differ.

The chain employs TRBV30 and TRBJ1-2; D unresolved. The TCR was taken from a young man in good health. Some clones in this sample may be carry-over from other donors' samples. Sequencing was carried out using naive CD8+ T cells from PBMCs. Here the CDR3 reads CAWSVRAWDYGYTF. CDR3 coding DNA: TGTGCCTGGAGTGTACGCGCCTGGGACTATGGCTACACCTTC.